Below, 12 T cell receptor beta chains from the same sample are listed, as sequenced in a study of cytomegalovirus exposure and HLA in healthy donors. The PCR had 60 Vbeta and 13 Jbeta primers. Sequencing used immunoSEQ multiplex PCR; TCRdb keeps in-frame clones, though not all of them. Among about 150,000 clones, approximately 80% were seen once, and the ten largest hold 2.2%. Sequenced: PBMCs. Source of these receptors: a man aged 30 to 39 in good health and CMV-seronegative.

The rearrangement joins TRBV5-4 to TRBJ2-1, with TRBD2 matching 8 bases. J was trimmed by 3 bases and V by 4 bases; bases with no gene match: 9. From germline, CDR1 is SGHNT and CDR2 YYREEE (reference sequence). CDR3 length equals 16 residues. The CDR3 DNA reads TGTGCCAGCAGCACCTTCCCGGGAGGGGTCTACAATGAGCAGTTCTTC. Protein sequence: CASSTFPGGVYNEQFF.

The rearrangement links TRBV6-5 to TRBJ2-7, with 11 bases lining up with TRBD2. There are 12 residues in the CDR3. Germline trimming cut 5 bases from V and 7 bases from J; bases unmatched to any gene: 1. Germline V gene lookup returns CDR1 MNHEY and CDR2 SVGAGI. CDR3 sequence (DNA): TGTGCCAGCAGTGGGACTAGCGGTGAGCAGTACTTC. Translated: CASSGTSGEQYF.

The V call is TRBV14, the J call TRBJ2-7; TRBD2 aligns across 11 bases. In germline, CDR1 is SGHDN, CDR2 FVKESK. The CDR3 covers 14 residues. With V trimmed by 3 bases and J by 3 bases, 1 base remained unmatched. The DNA of the CDR3 is TGTGCCAGCAGCCAGCTAGCGGGAGGCTACGAGCAGTACTTC. Translation gives CASSQLAGGYEQYF.

The gene calls are TRBV27 and TRBJ2-5; possible D gene TRBD2, 5 bases. V lost 5 bases and J lost 13, with 20 bases in between. Germline lookup yields CDR1 MNHEY and CDR2 SMNVEV (reference sequence). CDR3 size: 13 residues. As DNA, the CDR3 is TGTGCCAGCAGTCGGGCCGGGGTCCTCGAGTGGTACTTC. Its translation: CASSRAGVLEWYF.

The rearrangement links TRBV28 to TRBJ1-2; possible D gene TRBD1, 6 bases. Trimming took off 3 bases at V and 0 bases at J, with 14 bases between the two ends. Germline CDR1 is MDHEN and CDR2 is SYDVKM. CDR3 length: 16 residues. DNA for the CDR3: TGTGCCAGCAGTTTGCCCGGGGACACTGCTAACTATGGCTACACCTTC. This gives the protein CASSLPGDTANYGYTF.

This chain joins TRBV6-1 and TRBJ2-5, with 7 bases fitting TRBD1. The CDR3 is made up of 17 amino acids. Germline values: CDR1 MNHNS, CDR2 SASEGT. The V gene end was trimmed by 4 bases and the J gene end by 0 bases; junction bases not matched to a gene: 11. This chain's CDR3 is CASSVHPTGLNQETQYF. Here the CDR3 DNA reads TGTGCCAGCAGTGTCCATCCGACAGGGCTAAACCAAGAGACCCAGTACTTC.

The V gene is TRBV5-4, the J gene TRBJ1-2; D unresolved. Per germline, CDR1 SGHNT and CDR2 YYREEE (reference sequence). Trimming cost V 3 bases and J 8 bases, with 14 bases left between them. This CDR3 is 13 amino acids long. In nucleotides, the CDR3 is TGTGCCAGCAGCTACGACGGCTGGCGGGGCTACACCTTC. Its translation is CASSYDGWRGYTF.

The chain links TRBV10-2 to TRBJ2-7; 8 bases fit TRBD2. The tail of the sequence fits TRBJ2-5 better, so the J call may be wrong. Germline loops: CDR1 WSHSY, CDR2 SAAADI. This CDR3 has 12 residues. This CDR3 is CATLAGKETQYF. CDR3 nucleotide sequence: TGCGCCACCTTAGCGGGAAAAGAGACCCAGTACTTC.

The rearrangement uses TRBV27 and TRBJ2-7; the match to TRBD1 covers 7 bases. Germline-derived CDR1 and CDR2 are MNHEY and SMNVEV (reference sequence). The CDR3 consists of 13 residues. Unmatched junction bases numbered 2, after V lost 3 bases and J lost 3 bases. CDR3 region: CASSLGQNYEQYF. The CDR3 DNA reads as TGTGCCAGCAGTTTGGGACAGAACTACGAGCAGTACTTC.

This chain joins TRBV5-4 and TRBJ2-7; 9 nucleotides agree with TRBD2. Trimming at V came to 4 bases and at J to 5 bases, leaving 16 bases not matched to a gene. Germline CDR1 reads SGHNT; CDR2 reads YYREEE (reference sequence). The CDR3 spans 17 residues. The CDR3 sequence is CASSPQGGRAVGDEQYF. The CDR3 DNA follows: TGTGCCAGCAGCCCACAAGGCGGGAGGGCCGTTGGAGACGAGCAGTACTTC.

The chain uses TRBV7-6 and TRBJ2-1; possibly TRBD1 for D (6 bases). The CDR3 is made up of 19 amino acids. From germline, CDR1 is SGHVS and CDR2 FNYEAQ. The ends were cut back, 2 bases at V and 0 bases at J, with 20 bases in the middle. CDR3 in DNA: TGTGCCAGCAGCTTATTCGACAGGACCCATTCGAGCTCCTACAATGAGCAGTTCTTC. Residues: CASSLFDRTHSSSYNEQFF.

This clone was counted a few times. The gene calls are TRBV30 and TRBJ1-4; D ambiguous. Germline V lookup: CDR1 GTSNPN, CDR2 SVGIG (reference sequence). The V end was cut by 0 bases, the J end by 8 bases, with 4 bases between. The CDR3 consists of 11 residues. The CDR3 region has the DNA TGTGCCTGGAGTGTCAGGGAAAAACTGTTTTTT. Its translation: CAWSVREKLFF.